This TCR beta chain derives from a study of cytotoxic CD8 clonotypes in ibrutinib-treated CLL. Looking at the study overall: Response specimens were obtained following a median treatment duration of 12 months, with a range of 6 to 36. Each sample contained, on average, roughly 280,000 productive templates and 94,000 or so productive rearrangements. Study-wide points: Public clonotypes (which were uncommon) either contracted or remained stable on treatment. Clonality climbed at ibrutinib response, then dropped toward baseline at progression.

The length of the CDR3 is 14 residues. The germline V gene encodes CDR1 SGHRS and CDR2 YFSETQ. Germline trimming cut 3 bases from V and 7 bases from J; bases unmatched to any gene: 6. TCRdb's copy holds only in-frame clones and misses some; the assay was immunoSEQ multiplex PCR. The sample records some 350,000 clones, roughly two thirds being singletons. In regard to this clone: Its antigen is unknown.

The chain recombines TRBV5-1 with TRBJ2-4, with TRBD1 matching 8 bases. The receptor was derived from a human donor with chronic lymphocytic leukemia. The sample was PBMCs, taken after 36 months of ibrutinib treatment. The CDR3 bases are TGCGCCAGCAGCTCCCAGGGGGCTAGGAACATTCAGTACTTC. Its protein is CASSSQGARNIQYF.